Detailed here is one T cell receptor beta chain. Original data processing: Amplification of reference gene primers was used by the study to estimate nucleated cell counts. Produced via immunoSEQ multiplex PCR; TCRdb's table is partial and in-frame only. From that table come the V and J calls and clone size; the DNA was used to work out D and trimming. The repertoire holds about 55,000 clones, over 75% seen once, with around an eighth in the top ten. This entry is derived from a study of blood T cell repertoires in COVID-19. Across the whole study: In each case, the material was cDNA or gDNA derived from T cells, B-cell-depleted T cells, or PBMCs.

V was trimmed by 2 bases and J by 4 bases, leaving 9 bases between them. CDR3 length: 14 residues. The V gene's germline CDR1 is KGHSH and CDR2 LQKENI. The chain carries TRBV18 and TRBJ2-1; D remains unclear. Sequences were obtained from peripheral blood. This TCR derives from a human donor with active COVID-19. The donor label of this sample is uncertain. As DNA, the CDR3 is TGTGCCAGCTCACCAACCGATACATACAATGAGCAGTTCTTC. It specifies CASSPTDTYNEQFF.